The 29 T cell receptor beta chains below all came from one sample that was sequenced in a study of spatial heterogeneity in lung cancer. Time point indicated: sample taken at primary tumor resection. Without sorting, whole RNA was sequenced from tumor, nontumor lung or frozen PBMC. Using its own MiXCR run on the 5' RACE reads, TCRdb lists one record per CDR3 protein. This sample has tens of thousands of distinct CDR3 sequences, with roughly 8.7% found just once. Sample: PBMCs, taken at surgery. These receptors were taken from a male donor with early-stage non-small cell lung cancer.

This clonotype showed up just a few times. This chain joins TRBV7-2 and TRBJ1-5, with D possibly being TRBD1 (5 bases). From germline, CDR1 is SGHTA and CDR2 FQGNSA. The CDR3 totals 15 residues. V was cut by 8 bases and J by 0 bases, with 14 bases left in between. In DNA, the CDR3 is TGTGCCAGCGGTGGGGGGTGGAATAGCAATCAGCCCCAGCATTTT. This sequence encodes CASGGGWNSNQPQHF.

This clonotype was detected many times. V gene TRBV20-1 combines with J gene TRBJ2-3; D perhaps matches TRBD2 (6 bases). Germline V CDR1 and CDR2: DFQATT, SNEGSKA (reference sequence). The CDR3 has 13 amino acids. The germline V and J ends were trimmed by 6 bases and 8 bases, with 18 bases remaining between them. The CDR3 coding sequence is TGCAGTGCCGCTTCCATATCGGAGGGTACGCAGTATTTT. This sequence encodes CSAASISEGTQYF.

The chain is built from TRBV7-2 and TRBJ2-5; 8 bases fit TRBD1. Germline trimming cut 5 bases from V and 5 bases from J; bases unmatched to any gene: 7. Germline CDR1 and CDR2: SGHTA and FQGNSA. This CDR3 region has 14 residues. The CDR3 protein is CASSLWTGSETQYF. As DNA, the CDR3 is TGTGCCAGCAGCCTTTGGACAGGGAGCGAGACCCAGTACTTC. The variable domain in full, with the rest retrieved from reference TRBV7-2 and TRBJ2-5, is GAGVSQSPSNKVTEKGKDVELRCDPISGHTALYWYRQSLGQGLEFLIYFQGNSAPDKSGLPSDRFSAERTGGSVSTLTIQRTQQEDSAVYLCASSLWTGSETQYFGPGTRLLVL.

In DNA, the CDR3 is TGCAGCGTTGGCGAGGAGACCCAGTACTTC. As protein: CSVGEETQYF. The chain is built from TRBV29-1 and TRBJ2-5; D is uncertain. In germline, CDR1 is SQVTM, CDR2 ANQGSEA. The CDR3 spans 10 residues. Trimming took off 4 bases at V and 5 bases at J, with 5 bases between the two ends.

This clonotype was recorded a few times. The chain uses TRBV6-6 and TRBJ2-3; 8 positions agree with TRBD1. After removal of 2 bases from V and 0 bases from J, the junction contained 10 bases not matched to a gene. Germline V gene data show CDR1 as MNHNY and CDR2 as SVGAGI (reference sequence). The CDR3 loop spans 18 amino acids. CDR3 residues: CASSYTPDRGPSTDTQYF. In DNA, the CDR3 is TGTGCCAGCAGTTACACCCCCGACAGGGGCCCTAGCACAGATACGCAGTATTTT.

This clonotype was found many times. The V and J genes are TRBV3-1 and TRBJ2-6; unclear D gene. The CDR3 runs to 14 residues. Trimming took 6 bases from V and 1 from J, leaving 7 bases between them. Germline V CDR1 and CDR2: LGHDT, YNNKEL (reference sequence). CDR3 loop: CASSRLSGANVLTF. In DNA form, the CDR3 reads TGTGCCAGCAGTCGGCTATCTGGGGCCAACGTCCTGACTTTC.

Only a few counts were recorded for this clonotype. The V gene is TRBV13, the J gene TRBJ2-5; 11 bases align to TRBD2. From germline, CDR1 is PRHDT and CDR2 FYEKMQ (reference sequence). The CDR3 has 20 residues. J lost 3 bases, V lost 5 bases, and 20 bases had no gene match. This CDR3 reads CASSVRRLAGGSYGKETQYF. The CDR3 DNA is TGTGCCAGCAGCGTCAGACGGCTAGCGGGGGGCTCCTATGGAAAAGAGACCCAGTACTTC.

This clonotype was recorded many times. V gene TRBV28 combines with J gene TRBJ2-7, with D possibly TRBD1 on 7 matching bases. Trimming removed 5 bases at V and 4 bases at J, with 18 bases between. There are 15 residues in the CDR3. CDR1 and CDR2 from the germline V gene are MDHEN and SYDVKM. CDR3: CASSPTGASEYEQYF. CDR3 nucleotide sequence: TGTGCCAGCAGTCCAACAGGGGCTAGCGAGTACGAGCAGTACTTC.

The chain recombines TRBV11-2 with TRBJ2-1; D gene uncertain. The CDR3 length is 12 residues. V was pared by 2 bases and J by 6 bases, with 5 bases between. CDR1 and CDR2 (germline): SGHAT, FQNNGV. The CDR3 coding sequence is TGTGCCAGCAGCTTAACCTCCAATGAGCAGTTCTTC. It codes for CASSLTSNEQFF.

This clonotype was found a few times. The CDR3 DNA follows: TGCAGTGCTAGAGATCGGCTAGCGGGAGGGGCAGATACGCAGTATTTT. Translated: CSARDRLAGGADTQYF. This chain joins TRBV20-1 and TRBJ2-3; 12 positions match TRBD2. The CDR3 has 16 residues. Germline loops: CDR1 DFQATT, CDR2 SNEGSKA (reference sequence). The ends lost 0 bases at V and 4 bases at J; junction bases unmatched: 5.

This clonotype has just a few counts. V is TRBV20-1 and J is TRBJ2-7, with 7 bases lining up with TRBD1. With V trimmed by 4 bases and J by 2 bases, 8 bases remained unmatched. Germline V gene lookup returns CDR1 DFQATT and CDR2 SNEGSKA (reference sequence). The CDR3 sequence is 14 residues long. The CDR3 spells CSATGQVVPYEQYF. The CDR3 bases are TGCAGTGCTACAGGACAGGTCGTCCCCTACGAGCAGTACTTC.

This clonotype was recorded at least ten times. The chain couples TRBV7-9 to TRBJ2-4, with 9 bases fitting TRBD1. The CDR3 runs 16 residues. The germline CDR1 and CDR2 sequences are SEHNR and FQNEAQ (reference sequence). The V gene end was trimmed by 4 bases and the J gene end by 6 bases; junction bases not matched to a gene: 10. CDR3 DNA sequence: TGTGCCAGCAGCTCTCCACAGGGGGCTGTCGGAAACATTCAGTACTTC. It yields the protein CASSSPQGAVGNIQYF.

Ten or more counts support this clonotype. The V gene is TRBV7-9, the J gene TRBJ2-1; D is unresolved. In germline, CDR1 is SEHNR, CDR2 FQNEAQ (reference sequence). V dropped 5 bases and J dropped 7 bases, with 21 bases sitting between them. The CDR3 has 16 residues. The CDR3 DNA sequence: TGTGCCAGCAGCCCCAAATCTTCGCGGACGCGAAATGAGCAGTTCTTC. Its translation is CASSPKSSRTRNEQFF.

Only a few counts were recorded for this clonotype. CDR3 in DNA: TGCGCCAGCAGCCAAGATAGTCTAGCGGGGGCTAGCTCCTACAATGAGCAGTTCTTC. Its protein product is CASSQDSLAGASSYNEQFF. The chain recombines TRBV4-1 with TRBJ2-1; 10 nucleotides match TRBD2. Germline trimming cut 0 bases from V and 0 bases from J; bases unmatched to any gene: 8. This CDR3 comprises 19 residues. Germline CDR1 reads MGHRA; CDR2 reads YSYEKL.

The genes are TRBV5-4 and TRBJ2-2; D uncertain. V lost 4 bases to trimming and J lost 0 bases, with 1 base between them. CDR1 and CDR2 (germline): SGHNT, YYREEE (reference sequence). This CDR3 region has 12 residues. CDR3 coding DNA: TGTGCCAGCAGCACGAACACCGGGGAGCTGTTTTTT. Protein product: CASSTNTGELFF. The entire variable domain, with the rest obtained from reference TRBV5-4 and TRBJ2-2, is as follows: ETGVTQSPTHLIKTRGQQVTLRCSSQSGHNTVSWYQQALGQGPQFIFQYYREEENGRGNFPPRFSGLQFPNYSSELNVNALELDDSALYLCASSTNTGELFFGEGSRLTVL.

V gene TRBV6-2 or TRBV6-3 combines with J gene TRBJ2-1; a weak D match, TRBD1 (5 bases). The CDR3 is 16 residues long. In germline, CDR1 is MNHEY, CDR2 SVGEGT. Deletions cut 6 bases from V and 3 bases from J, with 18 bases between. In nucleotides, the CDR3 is TGTGCCAGCAGAGACCCTCTGGGGCCTTTCTACAATGAGCAGTTCTTC. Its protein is CASRDPLGPFYNEQFF.

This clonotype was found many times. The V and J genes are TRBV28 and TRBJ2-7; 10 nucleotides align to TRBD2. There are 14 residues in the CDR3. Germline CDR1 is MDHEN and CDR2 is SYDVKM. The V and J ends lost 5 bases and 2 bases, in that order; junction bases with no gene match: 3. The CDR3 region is CASSVLAGAYEQYF. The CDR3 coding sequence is TGTGCCAGCAGTGTCCTAGCGGGGGCCTACGAGCAGTACTTC.

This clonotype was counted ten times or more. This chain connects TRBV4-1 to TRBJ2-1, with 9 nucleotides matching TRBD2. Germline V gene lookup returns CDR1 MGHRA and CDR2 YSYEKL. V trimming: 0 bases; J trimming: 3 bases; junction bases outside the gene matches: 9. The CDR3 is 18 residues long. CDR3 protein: CASSQDPSGAAIYNEQFF. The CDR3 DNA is TGCGCCAGCAGCCAAGACCCTAGCGGGGCAGCGATCTACAATGAGCAGTTCTTC.

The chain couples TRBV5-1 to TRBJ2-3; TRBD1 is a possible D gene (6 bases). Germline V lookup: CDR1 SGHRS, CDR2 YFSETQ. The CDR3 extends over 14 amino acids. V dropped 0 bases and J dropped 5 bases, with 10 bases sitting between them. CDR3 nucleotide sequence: TGCGCCAGCAGCTTGGGACAGGCCTTAGATACGCAGTATTTT. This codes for CASSLGQALDTQYF. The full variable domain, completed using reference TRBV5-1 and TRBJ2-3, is KAGVTQTPRYLIKTRGQQVTLSCSPISGHRSVSWYQQTPGQGLQFLFEYFSETQRNKGNFPGRFSGRQFSNSRSEMNVSTLELGDSALYLCASSLGQALDTQYFGPGTRLTVL.

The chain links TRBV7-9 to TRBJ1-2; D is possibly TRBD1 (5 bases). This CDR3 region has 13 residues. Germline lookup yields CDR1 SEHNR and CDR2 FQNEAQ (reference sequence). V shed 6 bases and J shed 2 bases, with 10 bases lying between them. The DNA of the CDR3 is TGTGCCAGCAGGACGGGACTGAACTATGGCTACACCTTC. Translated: CASRTGLNYGYTF.

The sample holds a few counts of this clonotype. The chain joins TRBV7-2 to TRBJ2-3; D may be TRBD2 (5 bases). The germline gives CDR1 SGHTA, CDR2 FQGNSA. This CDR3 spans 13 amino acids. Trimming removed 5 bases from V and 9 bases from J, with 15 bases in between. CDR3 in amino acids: CASSQEELATQYF. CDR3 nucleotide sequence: TGTGCCAGCAGCCAAGAGGAGTTAGCGACGCAGTATTTT. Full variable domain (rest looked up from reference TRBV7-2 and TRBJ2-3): GAGVSQSPSNKVTEKGKDVELRCDPISGHTALYWYRQSLGQGLEFLIYFQGNSAPDKSGLPSDRFSAERTGGSVSTLTIQRTQQEDSAVYLCASSQEELATQYFGPGTRLTVL.

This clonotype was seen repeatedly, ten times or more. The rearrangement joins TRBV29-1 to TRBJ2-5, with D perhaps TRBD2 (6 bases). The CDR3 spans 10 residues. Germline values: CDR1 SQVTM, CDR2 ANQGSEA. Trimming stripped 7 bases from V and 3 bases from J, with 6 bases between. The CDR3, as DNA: TGCAGCGCGGGAGAAGAGACCCAGTACTTC. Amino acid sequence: CSAGEETQYF.

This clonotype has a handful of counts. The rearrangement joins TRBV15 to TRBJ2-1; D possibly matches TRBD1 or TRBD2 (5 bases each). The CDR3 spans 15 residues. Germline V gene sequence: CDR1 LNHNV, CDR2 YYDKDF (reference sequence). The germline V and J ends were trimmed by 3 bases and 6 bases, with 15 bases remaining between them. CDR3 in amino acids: CATSSAGTLSNEQFF. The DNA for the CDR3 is TGTGCCACCAGCAGCGCCGGGACCCTATCCAATGAGCAGTTCTTC.

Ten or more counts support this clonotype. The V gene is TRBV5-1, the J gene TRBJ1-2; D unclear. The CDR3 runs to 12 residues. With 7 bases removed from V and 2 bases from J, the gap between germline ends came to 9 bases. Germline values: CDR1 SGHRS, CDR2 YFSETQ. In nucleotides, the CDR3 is TGCGCCAGCTCCCCAGCCAACTATGGCTACACCTTC. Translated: CASSPANYGYTF.

The CDR3 coding sequence is TGTGCCAGTAGTATGAATAGGCAAACCGGGGAGCTGTTTTTT. Protein: CASSMNRQTGELFF. The J gene is TRBJ2-2, the V gene TRBV19; no definite D call. The CDR3 extends over 14 amino acids. V was shortened by 3 bases and J by 5 bases, with 10 bases between the two germline ends. The germline CDR1 and CDR2 sequences are LNHDA and SQIVND (reference sequence). Based on the CDR3 plus reference TRBV19 and TRBJ2-2, the full variable domain is DGGITQSPKYLFRKEGQNVTLSCEQNLNHDAMYWYRQDPGQGLRLIYYSQIVNDFQKGDIAEGYSVSREKKESFPLTVTSAQKNPTAFYLCASSMNRQTGELFFGEGSRLTVL.

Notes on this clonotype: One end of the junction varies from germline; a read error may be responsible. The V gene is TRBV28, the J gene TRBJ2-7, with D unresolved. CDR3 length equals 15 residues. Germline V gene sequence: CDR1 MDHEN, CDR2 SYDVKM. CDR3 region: CASSYQDTRSYVQYF. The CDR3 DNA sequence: TGTGCCAGCAGTTATCAAGACACCAGATCCTACGTGCAGTACTTC.

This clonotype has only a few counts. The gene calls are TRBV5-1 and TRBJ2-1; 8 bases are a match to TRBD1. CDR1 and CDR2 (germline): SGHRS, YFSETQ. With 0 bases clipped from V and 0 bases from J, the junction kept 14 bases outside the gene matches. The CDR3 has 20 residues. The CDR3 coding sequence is TGCGCCAGCAGCTTGGCGGCAGGGGGCATTAGCGCGAGCTCCTACAATGAGCAGTTCTTC. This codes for CASSLAAGGISASSYNEQFF.

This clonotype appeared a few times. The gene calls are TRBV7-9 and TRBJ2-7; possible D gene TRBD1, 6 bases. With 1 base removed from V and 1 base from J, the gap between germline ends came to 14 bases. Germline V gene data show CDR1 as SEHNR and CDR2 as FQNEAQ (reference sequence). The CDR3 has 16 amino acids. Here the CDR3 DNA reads TGTGCCAGCAGCTTAGGGGGCTGGGACAAGTCCTACGAGCAGTACTTC. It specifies CASSLGGWDKSYEQYF.

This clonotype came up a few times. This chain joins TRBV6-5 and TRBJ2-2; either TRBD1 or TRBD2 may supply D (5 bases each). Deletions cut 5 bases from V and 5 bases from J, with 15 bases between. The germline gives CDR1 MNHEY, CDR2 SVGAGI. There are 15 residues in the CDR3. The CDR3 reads CASSPDISGTGELFF. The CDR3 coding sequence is TGTGCCAGCAGTCCGGACATTTCGGGGACCGGGGAGCTGTTTTTT.